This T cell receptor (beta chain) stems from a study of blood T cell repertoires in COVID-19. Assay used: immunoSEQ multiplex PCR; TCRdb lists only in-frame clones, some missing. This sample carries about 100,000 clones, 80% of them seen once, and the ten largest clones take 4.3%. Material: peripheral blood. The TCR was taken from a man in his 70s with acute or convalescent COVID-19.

CDR3 protein: CASSYPTSFPLSSGNTIYF. The DNA for the CDR3 is TGTGCCAGCAGTTACCCGACAAGCTTCCCCTTGAGCTCTGGAAACACCATATATTTT. This chain links TRBV6-2 or TRBV6-3 with TRBJ1-3; no firm D call. CDR3 length equals 19 residues. V was trimmed by 2 bases and J by 0 bases, leaving 20 bases between them. Germline CDR1 reads MNHEY; CDR2 reads SVGEGT.